This T cell receptor (beta chain) is drawn from a study of blood T cell repertoires in COVID-19. Background on the study: Sources were T cells, B-cell-depleted T cells, or PBMCs; the material itself was cDNA or gDNA.

Patients from Seattle were sampled longitudinally, starting during active infection. Trimming stripped 3 bases from V and 4 bases from J, with 15 bases between. Germline V gene lookup returns CDR1 LNHDA and CDR2 SQIVND (reference sequence). This CDR3 spans 15 amino acids. In the authors' methods: Estimation of nucleated cell counts relied on the amplification of reference gene primers. Assay: immunoSEQ multiplex PCR; the TCRdb copy retains only in-frame clones and omits some. D and trimming come from the DNA, and the V and J calls and clone size come from that table. The sample gives 400,000 or so clones, 70% to 90% of which show up once; roughly 0.87% is in the top ten.

The origin of this receptor is a man younger than 35 with COVID-19, enrolled during active disease. V and J are TRBV19 and TRBJ2-5; possible D gene TRBD2, 6 bases. Specimen: peripheral blood. The CDR3 region is CASSIGGQAGETQYF. In DNA form, the CDR3 reads TGTGCCAGTAGTATTGGAGGGCAGGCGGGAGAGACCCAGTACTTC.